The rows below give T cell receptor beta chains drawn from one sample of a study of T cell responses to AZD1222 COVID-19 vaccine. TCRdb's copy holds only in-frame clones and misses some; the assay was immunoSEQ multiplex PCR. The sample shows tens of thousands of clones, 75% to 90% of them seen only once. The input for sequencing was peripheral blood, taken on day 0 of AZD1222 vaccination. The receptors derive from an adult in good health. CDR3s include the opening cysteine and the closing phenylalanine or tryptophan. The D gene is left open where the match is weak. Where a row states a size, it is once, few, many or the class of an expanded clone; other rows omit it.

cdr3_nt	cdr3_aa	d_call	clone_size	j_call	v_call
TGTGCCAGCAGTTACTCTTTCGCGGGAAGAGCTGAAGCTTTCTTT	CASSYSFAGRAEAFF	.	.	TRBJ1-1	TRBV6-5
TGTGCCAGCAGGAGACGAGATAAGTCGCATTTT	CASRRRDKSHF	.	.	TRBJ1-5	TRBV28
TGCGCCAGCAGCTTGGCCGATACCAGTTACGAGCAGTACTTC	CASSLADTSYEQYF	.	.	TRBJ2-7	TRBV5-1
TGTGCCAGCAGTTACACGACAGCTCCTAATGAAAAACTGTTTTTT	CASSYTTAPNEKLFF	.	.	TRBJ1-4	TRBV6-5
TGTGCCACCAGCAGAGGGGACGGAACTAACTATGGCTACACCTTC	CATSRGDGTNYGYTF	.	.	TRBJ1-2	TRBV15
TGTGCCAGCAGCCCACGGGAGGGCTATGGCTACACCTTC	CASSPREGYGYTF	.	.	TRBJ1-2	TRBV6-5
TGCGCCAGCAGCTTTGGGTCCCATAACACTGAAGCTTTCTTT	CASSFGSHNTEAFF	.	.	TRBJ1-1	TRBV5-1
TGCGCCAGCTCAGGGGACGCGGGAAACACCATATATTTT	CASSGDAGNTIYF	.	.	TRBJ1-3	TRBV5-1
TGTGCCACAGGGCCGGGGCTAGCGGGAGGGTCAGAGACCCAGTACTTC	CATGPGLAGGSETQYF	TRBD2	.	TRBJ2-5	TRBV19
TGTGCCAGCAGCCGAGGACTAGCCGTCGAGCAGTACTTC	CASSRGLAVEQYF	TRBD2	.	TRBJ2-7	TRBV7-8
TGTGCCAGTGGGTCGGACAGCCAGAGCTCCTACGAGCAGTACTTC	CASGSDSQSSYEQYF	.	.	TRBJ2-7	TRBV19
TGTGCCATCAGTGAGGAGCCTACTGGGGCCAACGTCCTGACTTTC	CAISEEPTGANVLTF	.	.	TRBJ2-6	TRBV10-3
TGTGCCAGCTCCCTTAGTGACAGGGGCGGAAACACCATATATTTT	CASSLSDRGGNTIYF	TRBD1	.	TRBJ1-3	TRBV19
TGTGCCAGCAGTTTATCTCTCCCGGATAAACTCCACTTT	CASSLSLPDKLHF	.	once	TRBJ1-6	TRBV27
TGTGCCAGCAGTCTGGACAGGGGGCTTCAAGAGACCCAGTACTTC	CASSLDRGLQETQYF	TRBD1	.	TRBJ2-5	TRBV6-5
TGTGCCAGCAGCCAATTTCGACAGGGGGCCGGTGGCTACACCTTC	CASSQFRQGAGGYTF	TRBD1	.	TRBJ1-2	TRBV5-4
TGTGCCAGCAGTCCTGACTCCTACACCGGGGAGCTGTTTTTT	CASSPDSYTGELFF	.	few	TRBJ2-2	TRBV7-3
TGTGCCAGCACCAGGGCAGGGGGCCAGAACACTGAAGCTTTCTTT	CASTRAGGQNTEAFF	TRBD1	.	TRBJ1-1	TRBV28
TGTGCCAGCAGCCCTGACGGCCCCGAAGTCTATGGCTACACCTTC	CASSPDGPEVYGYTF	.	.	TRBJ1-2	TRBV3-1/TRBV3-2
TGTGCCAGCAGCCCGGGACTTGGGGACACCATATATTTT	CASSPGLGDTIYF	.	.	TRBJ1-3	TRBV7-9
TGTGCCAGCAGCCAAGAGGGGCCTAACGAGCAGTACTTC	CASSQEGPNEQYF	.	.	TRBJ2-7	TRBV3-1/TRBV3-2
TGTGCCAGCAGCCAGGCTCCGGGACTAGCGGGAGGGAAAACCGGGGAGCTGTTTTTT	CASSQAPGLAGGKTGELFF	TRBD2	once	TRBJ2-2	TRBV4-2
TGTGCCAGCAGCTCTCGACGGACAAGCGGGAGAGCAGATACGCAGTATTTT	CASSSRRTSGRADTQYF	TRBD2	.	TRBJ2-3	TRBV7-9
TGTGCCACCAGTGGGGACCGGGATTCCTACAATGAGCAGTTCTTC	CATSGDRDSYNEQFF	.	.	TRBJ2-1	TRBV24-1
TGTGCCAGTAGCATCGGGAGGGGTGTGATAGATACGCAGTATTTT	CASSIGRGVIDTQYF	TRBD2	.	TRBJ2-3	TRBV19
TGCAGCGTTGAACCGATGGGGACAGGGGACAATGAGCAGTTCTTC	CSVEPMGTGDNEQFF	TRBD1	.	TRBJ2-1	TRBV29-1
TGTGCCAGCAGCGTAGCCCCCAGGGCCCACTATGGCTACACCTTC	CASSVAPRAHYGYTF	.	.	TRBJ1-2	TRBV9
TGTGCCATCAGTGAGATTGTTTTTAACAACTACGAGCAGTACTTC	CAISEIVFNNYEQYF	.	.	TRBJ2-7	TRBV10-3
TGTGCCATCAGTGAACGGGACAGAAACATACATACGCAGTATTTT	CAISERDRNIHTQYF	TRBD1	.	TRBJ2-3	TRBV10-3
TGTGCCAGCAGCCAAACCCACGAGCAGTACTTC	CASSQTHEQYF	.	.	TRBJ2-7	TRBV3-1/TRBV3-2
TGTGCCAGCAGCTCCCGCTACAATGAGCAGTTCTTC	CASSSRYNEQFF	.	.	TRBJ2-1	TRBV5-4
TGTGCCAGCAGGCAGTTCCAGGGCCTTGGGCAAGAGACCCAGTACTTC	CASRQFQGLGQETQYF	.	.	TRBJ2-5	TRBV28
TGTGCCAGCAGCCATCCTCGAGCCAGAAGCACTGAAGCTTTCTTT	CASSHPRARSTEAFF	.	.	TRBJ1-1	TRBV3-1/TRBV3-2
TGTGCCAGCAGTGAAGGGGAAGATACGCAGTATTTT	CASSEGEDTQYF	.	.	TRBJ2-3	TRBV2
TGCAGTGCTAGAGCGGAAGAGACCCAGTACTTC	CSARAEETQYF	.	.	TRBJ2-5	TRBV20-1
TGTGCCAGCAGTTTAACAGGGGGCCCCTACGAGCAGTACTTC	CASSLTGGPYEQYF	TRBD1	.	TRBJ2-7	TRBV28
TGTGCCAGCAGTGGGATAGAAGGGGTTGGCTACACCTTC	CASSGIEGVGYTF	.	.	TRBJ1-2	TRBV25-1
TGTGCCAGCAGCCGGGACAGCACTAATCAGCCCCAGCATTTT	CASSRDSTNQPQHF	TRBD1	.	TRBJ1-5	TRBV6-6
TGCGCCAGCAGCTTAGAAGGGATCCTCAACTATGGCTACACCTTC	CASSLEGILNYGYTF	.	once	TRBJ1-2	TRBV5-1
TGTGCCAGCAGTGAATTGGGAGGGAGGAAACCCACCGGGGAGCTGTTTTTT	CASSELGGRKPTGELFF	TRBD2	.	TRBJ2-2	TRBV25-1
TGTGCCAGCAGTTCCCTGAACGGATCACCCCTCCACTTT	CASSSLNGSPLHF	.	.	TRBJ1-6	TRBV12-3/TRBV12-4
TGTGCCAGTAGTATCAGGGCAGGGGGCAGCAATCAGCCCCAGCATTTT	CASSIRAGGSNQPQHF	TRBD1	.	TRBJ1-5	TRBV19
TGTGCCAGCAGTCCTCGGACCCCTCTCTCGGGTGGCTACACCTTC	CASSPRTPLSGGYTF	.	few	TRBJ1-2	TRBV28
TGTGCCATCAGTGAGACTAGCGCCTACGAGCAGTACTTC	CAISETSAYEQYF	TRBD2	once	TRBJ2-7	TRBV10-3
TGTGCCAGCAGTCAAGGGGGGGAAGCTTTCTTT	CASSQGGEAFF	.	.	TRBJ1-1	TRBV7-3
TGTGCCAGCAGCCCCCCGAACGGGACTAGCGTAAGGACCGGGGAGCTGTTTTTT	CASSPPNGTSVRTGELFF	TRBD2	.	TRBJ2-2	TRBV7-9
TGTGCCAGCAGCCAAAGCGACGAGCAGTACTTC	CASSQSDEQYF	.	.	TRBJ2-7	TRBV3-1/TRBV3-2
TGTGCCAGCAGATGGGGGTACAATGAGCAGTTCTTC	CASRWGYNEQFF	.	.	TRBJ2-1	TRBV7-9